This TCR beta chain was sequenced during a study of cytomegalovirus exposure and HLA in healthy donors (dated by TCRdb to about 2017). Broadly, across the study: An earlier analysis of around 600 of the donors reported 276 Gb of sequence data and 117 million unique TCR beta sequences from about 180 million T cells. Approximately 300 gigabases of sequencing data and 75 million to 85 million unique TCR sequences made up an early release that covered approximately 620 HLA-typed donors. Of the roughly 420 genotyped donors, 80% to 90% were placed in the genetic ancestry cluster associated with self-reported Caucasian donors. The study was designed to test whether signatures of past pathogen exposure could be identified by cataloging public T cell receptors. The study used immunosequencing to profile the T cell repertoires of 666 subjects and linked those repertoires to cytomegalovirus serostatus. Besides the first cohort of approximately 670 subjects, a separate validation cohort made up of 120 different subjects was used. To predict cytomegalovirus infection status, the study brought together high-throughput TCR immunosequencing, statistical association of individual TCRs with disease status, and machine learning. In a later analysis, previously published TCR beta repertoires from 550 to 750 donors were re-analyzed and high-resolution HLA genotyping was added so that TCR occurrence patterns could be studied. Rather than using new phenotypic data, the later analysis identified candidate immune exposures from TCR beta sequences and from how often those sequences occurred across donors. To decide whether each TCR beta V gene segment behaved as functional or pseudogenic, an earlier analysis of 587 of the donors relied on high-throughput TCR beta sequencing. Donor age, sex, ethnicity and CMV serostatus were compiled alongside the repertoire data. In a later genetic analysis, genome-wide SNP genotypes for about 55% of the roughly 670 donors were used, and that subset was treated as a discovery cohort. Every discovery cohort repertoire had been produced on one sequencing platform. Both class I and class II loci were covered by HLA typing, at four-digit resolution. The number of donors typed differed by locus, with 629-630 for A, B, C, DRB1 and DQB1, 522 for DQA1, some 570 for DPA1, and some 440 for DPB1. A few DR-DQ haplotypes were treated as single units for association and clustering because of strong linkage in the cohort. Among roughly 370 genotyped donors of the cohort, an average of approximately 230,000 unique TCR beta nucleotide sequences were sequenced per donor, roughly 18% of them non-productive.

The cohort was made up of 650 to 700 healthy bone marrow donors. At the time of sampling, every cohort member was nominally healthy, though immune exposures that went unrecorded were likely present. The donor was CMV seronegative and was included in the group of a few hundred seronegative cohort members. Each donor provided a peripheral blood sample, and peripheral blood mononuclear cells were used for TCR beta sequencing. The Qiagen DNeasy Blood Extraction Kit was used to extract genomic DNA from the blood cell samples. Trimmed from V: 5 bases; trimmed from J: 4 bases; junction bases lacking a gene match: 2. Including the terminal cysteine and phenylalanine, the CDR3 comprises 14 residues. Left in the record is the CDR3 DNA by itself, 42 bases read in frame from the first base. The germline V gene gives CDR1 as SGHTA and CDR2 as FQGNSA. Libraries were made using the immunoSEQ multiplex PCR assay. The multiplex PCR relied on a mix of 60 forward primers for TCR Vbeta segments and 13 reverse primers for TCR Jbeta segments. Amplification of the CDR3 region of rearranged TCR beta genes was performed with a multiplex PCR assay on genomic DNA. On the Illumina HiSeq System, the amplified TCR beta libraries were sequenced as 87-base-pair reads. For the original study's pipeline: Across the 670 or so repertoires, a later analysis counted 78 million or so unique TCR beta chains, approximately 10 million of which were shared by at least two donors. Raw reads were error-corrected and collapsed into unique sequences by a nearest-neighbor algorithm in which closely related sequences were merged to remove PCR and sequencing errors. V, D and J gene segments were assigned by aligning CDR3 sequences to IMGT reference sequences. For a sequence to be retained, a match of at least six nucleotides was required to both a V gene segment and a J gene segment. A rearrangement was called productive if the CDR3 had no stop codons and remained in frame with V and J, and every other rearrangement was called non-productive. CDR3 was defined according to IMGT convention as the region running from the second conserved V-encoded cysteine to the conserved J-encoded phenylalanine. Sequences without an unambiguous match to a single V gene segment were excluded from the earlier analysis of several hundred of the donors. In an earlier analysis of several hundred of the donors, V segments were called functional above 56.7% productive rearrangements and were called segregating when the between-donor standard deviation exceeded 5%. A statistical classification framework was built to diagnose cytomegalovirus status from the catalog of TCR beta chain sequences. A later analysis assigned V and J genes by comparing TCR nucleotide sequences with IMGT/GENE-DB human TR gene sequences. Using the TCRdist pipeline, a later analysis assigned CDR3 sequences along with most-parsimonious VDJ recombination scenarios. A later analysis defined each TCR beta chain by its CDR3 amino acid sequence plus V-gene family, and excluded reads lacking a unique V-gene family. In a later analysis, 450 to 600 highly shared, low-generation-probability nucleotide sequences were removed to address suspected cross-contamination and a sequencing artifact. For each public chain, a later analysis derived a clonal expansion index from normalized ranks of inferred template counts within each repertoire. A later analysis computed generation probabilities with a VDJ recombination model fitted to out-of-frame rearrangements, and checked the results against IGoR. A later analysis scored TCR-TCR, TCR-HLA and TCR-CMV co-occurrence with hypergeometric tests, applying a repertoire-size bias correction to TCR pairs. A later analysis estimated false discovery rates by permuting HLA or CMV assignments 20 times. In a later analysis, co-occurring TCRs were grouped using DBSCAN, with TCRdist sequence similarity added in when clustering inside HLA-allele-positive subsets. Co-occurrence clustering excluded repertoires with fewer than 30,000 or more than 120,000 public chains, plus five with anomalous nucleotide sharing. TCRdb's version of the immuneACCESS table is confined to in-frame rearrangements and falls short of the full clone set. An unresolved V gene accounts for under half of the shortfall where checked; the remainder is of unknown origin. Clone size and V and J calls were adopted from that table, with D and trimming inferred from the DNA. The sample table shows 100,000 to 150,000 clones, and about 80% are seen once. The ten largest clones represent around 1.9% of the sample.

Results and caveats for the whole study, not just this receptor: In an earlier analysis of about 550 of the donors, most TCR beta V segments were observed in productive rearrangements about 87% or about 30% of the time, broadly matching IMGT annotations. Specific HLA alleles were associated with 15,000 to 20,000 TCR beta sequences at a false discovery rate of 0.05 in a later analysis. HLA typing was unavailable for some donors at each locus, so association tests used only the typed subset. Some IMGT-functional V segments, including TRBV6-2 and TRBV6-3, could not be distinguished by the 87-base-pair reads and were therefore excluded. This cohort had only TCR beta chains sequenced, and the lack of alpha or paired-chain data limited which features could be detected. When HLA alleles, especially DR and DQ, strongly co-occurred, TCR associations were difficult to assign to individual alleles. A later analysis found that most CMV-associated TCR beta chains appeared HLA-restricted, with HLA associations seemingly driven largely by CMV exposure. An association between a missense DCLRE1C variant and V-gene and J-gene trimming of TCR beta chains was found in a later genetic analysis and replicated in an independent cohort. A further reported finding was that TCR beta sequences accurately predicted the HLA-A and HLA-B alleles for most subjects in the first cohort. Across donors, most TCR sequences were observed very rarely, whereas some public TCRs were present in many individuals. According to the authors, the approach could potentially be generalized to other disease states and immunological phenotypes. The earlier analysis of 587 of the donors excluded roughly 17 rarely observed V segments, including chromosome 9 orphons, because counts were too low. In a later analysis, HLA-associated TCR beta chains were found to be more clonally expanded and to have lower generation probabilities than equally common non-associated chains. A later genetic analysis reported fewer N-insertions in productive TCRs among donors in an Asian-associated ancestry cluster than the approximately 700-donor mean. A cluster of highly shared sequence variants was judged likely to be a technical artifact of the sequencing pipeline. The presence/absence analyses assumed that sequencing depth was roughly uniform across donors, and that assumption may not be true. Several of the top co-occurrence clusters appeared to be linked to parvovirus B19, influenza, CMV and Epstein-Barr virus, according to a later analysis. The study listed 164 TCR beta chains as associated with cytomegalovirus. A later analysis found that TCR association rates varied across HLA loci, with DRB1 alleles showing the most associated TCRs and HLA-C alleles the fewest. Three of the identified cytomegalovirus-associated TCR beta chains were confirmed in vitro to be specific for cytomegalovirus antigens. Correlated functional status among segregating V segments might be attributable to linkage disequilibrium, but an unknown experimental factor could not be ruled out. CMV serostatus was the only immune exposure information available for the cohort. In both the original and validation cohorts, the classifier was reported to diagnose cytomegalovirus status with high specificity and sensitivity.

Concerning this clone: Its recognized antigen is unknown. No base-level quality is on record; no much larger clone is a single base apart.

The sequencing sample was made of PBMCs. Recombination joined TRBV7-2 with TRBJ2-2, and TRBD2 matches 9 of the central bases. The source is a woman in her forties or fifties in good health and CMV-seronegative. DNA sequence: TGTGCCAGCAGCCAGACTAGCGGCACCGGGGAGCTGTTTTTT. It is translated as CASSQTSGTGELFF.